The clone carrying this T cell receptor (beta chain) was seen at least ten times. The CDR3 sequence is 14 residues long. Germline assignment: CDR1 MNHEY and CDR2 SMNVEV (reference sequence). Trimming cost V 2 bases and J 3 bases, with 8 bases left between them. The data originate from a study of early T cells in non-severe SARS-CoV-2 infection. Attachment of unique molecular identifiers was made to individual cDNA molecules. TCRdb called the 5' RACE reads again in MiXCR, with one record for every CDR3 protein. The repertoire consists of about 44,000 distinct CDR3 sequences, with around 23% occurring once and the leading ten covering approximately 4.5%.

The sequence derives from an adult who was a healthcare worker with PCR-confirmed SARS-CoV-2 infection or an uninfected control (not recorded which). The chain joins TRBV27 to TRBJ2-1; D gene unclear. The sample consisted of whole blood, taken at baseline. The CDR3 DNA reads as TGTGCCAGCAGTTTAAGACTGAACTACAATGAGCAGTTCTTC. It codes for CASSLRLNYNEQFF.